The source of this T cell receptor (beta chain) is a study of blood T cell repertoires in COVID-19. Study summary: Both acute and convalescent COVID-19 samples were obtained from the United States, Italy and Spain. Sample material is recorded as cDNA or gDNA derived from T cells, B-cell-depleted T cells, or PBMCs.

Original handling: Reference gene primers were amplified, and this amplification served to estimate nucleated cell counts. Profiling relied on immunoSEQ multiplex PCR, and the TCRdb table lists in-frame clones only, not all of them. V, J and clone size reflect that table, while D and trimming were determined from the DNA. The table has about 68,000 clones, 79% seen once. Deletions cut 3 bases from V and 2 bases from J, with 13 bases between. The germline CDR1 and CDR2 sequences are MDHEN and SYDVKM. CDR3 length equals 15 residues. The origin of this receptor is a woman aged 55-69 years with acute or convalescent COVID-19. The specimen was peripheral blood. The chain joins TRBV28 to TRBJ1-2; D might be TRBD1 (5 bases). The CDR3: CASSLRRAGNYGYTF. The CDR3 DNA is TGTGCCAGCAGTTTGCGGAGAGCAGGGAACTATGGCTACACCTTC.